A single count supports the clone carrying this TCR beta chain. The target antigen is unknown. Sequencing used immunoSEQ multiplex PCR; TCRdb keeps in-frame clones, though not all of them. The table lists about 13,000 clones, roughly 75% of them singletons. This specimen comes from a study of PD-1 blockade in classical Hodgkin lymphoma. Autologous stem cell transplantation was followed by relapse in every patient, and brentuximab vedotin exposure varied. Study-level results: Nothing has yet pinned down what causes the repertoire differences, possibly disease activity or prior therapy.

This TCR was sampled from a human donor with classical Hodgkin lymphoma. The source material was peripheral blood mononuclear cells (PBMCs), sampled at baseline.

CDR3 nucleotides: TGTGCCAGCAGTGTAGGTACAGGGGGAAACTATGGCTACACCTTC. Its protein is CASSVGTGGNYGYTF. The chain joins TRBV6-1 to TRBJ1-2; 8 bases match TRBD1. The CDR3 has 15 amino acids. Unmatched junction bases numbered 6, after V lost 4 bases and J lost 2 bases. CDR1 and CDR2 from the germline V gene are MNHNS and SASEGT.